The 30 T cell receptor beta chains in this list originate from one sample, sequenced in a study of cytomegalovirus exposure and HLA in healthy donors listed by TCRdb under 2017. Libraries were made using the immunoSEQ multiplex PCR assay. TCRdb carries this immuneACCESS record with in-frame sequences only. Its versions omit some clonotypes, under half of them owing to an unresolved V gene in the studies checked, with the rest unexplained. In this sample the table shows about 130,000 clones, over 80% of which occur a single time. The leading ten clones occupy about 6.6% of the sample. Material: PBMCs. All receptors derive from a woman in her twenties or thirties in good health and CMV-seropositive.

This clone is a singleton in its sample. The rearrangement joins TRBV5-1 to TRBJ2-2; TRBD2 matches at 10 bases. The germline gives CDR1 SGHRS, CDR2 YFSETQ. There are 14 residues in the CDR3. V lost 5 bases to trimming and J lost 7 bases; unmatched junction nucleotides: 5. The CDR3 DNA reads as TGCGCCAGCAGTCCTAGCGGGAGTGTCGGGGAGCTGTTTTTT. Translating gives CASSPSGSVGELFF.

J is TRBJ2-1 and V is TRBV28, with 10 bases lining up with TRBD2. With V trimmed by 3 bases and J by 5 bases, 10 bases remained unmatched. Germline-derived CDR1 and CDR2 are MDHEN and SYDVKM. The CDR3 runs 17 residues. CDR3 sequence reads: CASSLGGGLAENNEQFF. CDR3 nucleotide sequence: TGTGCCAGCAGTTTGGGCGGCGGACTAGCGGAAAACAATGAGCAGTTCTTC.

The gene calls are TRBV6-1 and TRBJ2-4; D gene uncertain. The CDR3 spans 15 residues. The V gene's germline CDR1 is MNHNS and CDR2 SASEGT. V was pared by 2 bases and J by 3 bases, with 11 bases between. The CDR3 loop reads CASSELEVGKNIQYF. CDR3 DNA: TGTGCCAGCAGTGAACTAGAGGTGGGCAAAAACATTCAGTACTTC.

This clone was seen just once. The CDR3 reads CASSRARLAGGRETQYF. The CDR3, as DNA: TGTGCCAGCTCACGTGCCAGACTAGCGGGAGGCCGGGAGACCCAGTACTTC. V and J are TRBV18 and TRBJ2-5; 13 positions agree with TRBD2. This CDR3 spans 17 amino acids. With V trimmed by 4 bases and J by 5 bases, 10 bases remained unmatched. CDR1 KGHSH and CDR2 LQKENI come from the germline V gene. The full variable domain, with the rest looked up from reference TRBV18 and TRBJ2-5, is NAGVMQNPRHLVRRRGQEARLRCSPMKGHSHVYWYRQLPEEGLKFMVYLQKENIIDESGMPKERFSAEFPKEGPSILRIQQVVRGDSAAYFCASSRARLAGGRETQYFGPGTRLLVL.

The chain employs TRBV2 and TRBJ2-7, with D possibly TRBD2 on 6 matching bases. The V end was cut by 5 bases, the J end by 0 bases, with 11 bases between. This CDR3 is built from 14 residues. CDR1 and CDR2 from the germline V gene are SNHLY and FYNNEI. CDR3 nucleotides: TGTGCCAGCAGTCGACTAGTCGTCTCCTACGAGCAGTACTTC. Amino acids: CASSRLVVSYEQYF.

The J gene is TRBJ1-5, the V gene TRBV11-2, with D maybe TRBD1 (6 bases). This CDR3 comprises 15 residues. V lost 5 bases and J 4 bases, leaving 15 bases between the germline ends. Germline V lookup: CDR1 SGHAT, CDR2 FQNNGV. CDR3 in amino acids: CASSRAQGRNQPQHF. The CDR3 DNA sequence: TGTGCCAGCAGCCGGGCTCAGGGGCGAAATCAGCCCCAGCATTTT. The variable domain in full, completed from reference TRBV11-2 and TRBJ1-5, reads EAGVAQSPRYKIIEKRQSVAFWCNPISGHATLYWYQQILGQGPKLLIQFQNNGVVDDSQLPKDRFSAERLKGVDSTLKIQPAKLEDSAVYLCASSRAQGRNQPQHFGDGTRLSIL.

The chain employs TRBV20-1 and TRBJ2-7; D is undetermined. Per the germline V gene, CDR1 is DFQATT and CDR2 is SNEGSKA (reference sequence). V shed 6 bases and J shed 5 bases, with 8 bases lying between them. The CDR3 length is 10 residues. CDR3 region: CSADWDEQYF. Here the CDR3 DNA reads TGCAGTGCAGACTGGGACGAGCAGTACTTC.

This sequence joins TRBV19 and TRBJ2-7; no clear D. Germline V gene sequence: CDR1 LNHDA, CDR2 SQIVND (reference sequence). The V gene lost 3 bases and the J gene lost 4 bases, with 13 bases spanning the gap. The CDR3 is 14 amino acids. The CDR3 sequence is CASSISEFSYEQYF. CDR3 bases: TGTGCCAGTAGTATTTCGGAGTTTTCTTACGAGCAGTACTTC.

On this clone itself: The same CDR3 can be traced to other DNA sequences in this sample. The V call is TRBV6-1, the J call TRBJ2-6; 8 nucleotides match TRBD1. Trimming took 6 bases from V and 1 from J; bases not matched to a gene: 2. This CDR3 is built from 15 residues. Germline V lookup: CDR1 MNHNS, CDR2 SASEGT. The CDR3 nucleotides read TGTGCCAGCAGAACAGGGGGATCTGGGGCCAACGTCCTGACTTTC. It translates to CASRTGGSGANVLTF.

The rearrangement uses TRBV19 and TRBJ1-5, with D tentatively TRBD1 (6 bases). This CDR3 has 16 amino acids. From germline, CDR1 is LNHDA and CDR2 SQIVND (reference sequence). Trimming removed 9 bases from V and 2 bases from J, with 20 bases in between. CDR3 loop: CASGLATGLGNQPQHF. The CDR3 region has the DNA TGTGCCAGCGGGCTTGCTACAGGGTTAGGCAATCAGCCCCAGCATTTT. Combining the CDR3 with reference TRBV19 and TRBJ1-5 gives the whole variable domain DGGITQSPKYLFRKEGQNVTLSCEQNLNHDAMYWYRQDPGQGLRLIYYSQIVNDFQKGDIAEGYSVSREKKESFPLTVTSAQKNPTAFYLCASGLATGLGNQPQHFGDGTRLSIL.

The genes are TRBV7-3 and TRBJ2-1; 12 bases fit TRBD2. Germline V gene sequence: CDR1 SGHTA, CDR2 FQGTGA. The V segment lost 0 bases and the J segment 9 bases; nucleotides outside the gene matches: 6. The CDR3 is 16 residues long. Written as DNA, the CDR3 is TGTGCCAGCAGCTTAACTAGGACTAGCGGGATGGTTGAGCAGTTCTTC. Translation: CASSLTRTSGMVEQFF.

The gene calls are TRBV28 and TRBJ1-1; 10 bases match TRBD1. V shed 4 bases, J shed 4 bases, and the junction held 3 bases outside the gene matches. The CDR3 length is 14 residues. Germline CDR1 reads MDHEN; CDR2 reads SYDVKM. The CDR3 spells CASSWDRGRTEAFF. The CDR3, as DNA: TGTGCCAGCAGTTGGGACAGGGGTCGCACTGAAGCTTTCTTT. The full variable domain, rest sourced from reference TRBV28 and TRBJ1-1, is DVKVTQSSRYLVKRTGEKVFLECVQDMDHENMFWYRQDPGLGLRLIYFSYDVKMKEKGDIPEGYSVSREKKERFSLILESASTNQTSMYLCASSWDRGRTEAFFGQGTRLTVV.

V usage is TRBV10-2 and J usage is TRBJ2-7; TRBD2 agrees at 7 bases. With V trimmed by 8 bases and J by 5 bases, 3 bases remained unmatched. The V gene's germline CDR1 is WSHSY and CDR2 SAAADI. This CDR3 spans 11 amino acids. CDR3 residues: CASREADEQYF. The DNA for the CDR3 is TGCGCCAGCCGGGAGGCTGACGAGCAGTACTTC.

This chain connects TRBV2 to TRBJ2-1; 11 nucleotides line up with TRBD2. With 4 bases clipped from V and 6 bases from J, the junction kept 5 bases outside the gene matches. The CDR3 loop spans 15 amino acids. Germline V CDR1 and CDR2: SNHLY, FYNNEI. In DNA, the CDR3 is TGTGCCAGCAGTGCGAGACTAGCGGGACTCAATGAGCAGTTCTTC. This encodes CASSARLAGLNEQFF.

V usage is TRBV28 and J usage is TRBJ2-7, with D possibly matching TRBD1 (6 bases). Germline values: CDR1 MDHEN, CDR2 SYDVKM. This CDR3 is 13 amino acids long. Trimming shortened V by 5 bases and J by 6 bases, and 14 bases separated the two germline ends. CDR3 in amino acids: CASSEKQGFEQYF. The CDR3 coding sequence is TGTGCCAGCAGTGAGAAACAGGGTTTCGAGCAGTACTTC.

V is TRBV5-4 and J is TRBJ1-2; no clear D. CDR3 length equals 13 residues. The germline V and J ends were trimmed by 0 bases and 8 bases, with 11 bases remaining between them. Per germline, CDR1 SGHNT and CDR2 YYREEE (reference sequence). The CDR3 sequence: CASSLVGMKGYTF. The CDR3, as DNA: TGTGCCAGCAGCTTGGTCGGGATGAAGGGCTACACCTTC.

CDR3 protein: CASSHPGMNTEAFF. The CDR3 region has the DNA TGTGCCAGCAGCCACCCGGGGATGAACACTGAAGCTTTCTTT. The chain recombines TRBV14 with TRBJ1-1, with unresolved D. This CDR3 region has 14 residues. With 3 bases removed from V and 0 bases from J, the gap between germline ends came to 8 bases. Looked up from germline, CDR1 is SGHDN and CDR2 is FVKESK.

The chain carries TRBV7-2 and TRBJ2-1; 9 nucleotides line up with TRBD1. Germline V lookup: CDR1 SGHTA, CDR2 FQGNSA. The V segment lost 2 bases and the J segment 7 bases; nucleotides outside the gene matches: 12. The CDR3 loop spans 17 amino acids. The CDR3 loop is CASSLSLIRDRANEQFF. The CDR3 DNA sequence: TGTGCCAGCAGCTTATCCTTAATACGGGACAGGGCGAATGAGCAGTTCTTC.

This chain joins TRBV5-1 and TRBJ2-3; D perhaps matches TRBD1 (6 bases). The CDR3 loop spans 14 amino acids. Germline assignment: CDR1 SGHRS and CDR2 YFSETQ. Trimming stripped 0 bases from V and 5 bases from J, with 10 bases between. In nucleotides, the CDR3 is TGCGCCAGCAGCTTGGCCGCAGGGGAAGATACGCAGTATTTT. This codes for CASSLAAGEDTQYF.

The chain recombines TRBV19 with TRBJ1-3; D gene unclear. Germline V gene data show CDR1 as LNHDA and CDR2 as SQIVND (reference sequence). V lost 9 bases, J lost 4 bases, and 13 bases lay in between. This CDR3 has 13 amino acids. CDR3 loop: CASNLLGGNTIYF. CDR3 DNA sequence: TGTGCCAGCAATCTGCTAGGCGGAAACACCATATATTTT.

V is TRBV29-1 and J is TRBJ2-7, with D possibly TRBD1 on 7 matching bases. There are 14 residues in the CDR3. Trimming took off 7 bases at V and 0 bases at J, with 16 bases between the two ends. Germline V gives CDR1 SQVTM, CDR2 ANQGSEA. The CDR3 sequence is CSAMTGTGSYEQYF. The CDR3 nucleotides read TGCAGCGCTATGACAGGGACTGGCTCCTACGAGCAGTACTTC.

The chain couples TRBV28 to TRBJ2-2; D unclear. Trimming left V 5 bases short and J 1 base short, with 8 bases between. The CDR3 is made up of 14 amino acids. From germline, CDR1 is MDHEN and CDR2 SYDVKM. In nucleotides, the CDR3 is TGTGCCAGCAGTAGCCGCCTGAACACCGGGGAGCTGTTTTTT. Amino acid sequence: CASSSRLNTGELFF.

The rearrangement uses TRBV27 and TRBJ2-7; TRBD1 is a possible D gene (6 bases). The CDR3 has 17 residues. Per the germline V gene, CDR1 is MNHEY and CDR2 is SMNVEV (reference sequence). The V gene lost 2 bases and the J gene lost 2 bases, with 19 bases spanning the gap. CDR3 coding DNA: TGTGCCAGCAGTTTACGGTGGACAGCTTCCCCTACCTACGAGCAGTACTTC. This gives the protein CASSLRWTASPTYEQYF.

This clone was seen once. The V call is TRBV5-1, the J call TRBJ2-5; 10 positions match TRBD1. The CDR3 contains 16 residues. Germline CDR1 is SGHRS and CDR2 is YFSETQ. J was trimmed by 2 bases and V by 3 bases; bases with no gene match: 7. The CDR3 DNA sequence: TGCGCCAGCAGCTCGCGGGGACAGGGGACTCAAGAGACCCAGTACTTC. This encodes CASSSRGQGTQETQYF.

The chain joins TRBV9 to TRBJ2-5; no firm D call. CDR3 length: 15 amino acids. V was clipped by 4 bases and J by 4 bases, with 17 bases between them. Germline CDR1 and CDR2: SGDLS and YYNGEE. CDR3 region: CASSLSFGRSETQYF. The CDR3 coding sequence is TGTGCCAGCAGCTTGTCTTTCGGCAGGTCAGAGACCCAGTACTTC. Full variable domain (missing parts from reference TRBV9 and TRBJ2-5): DSGVTQTPKHLITATGQRVTLRCSPRSGDLSVYWYQQSLDQGLQFLIQYYNGEERAKGNILERFSAQQFPDLHSELNLSSLELGDSALYFCASSLSFGRSETQYFGPGTRLLVL.

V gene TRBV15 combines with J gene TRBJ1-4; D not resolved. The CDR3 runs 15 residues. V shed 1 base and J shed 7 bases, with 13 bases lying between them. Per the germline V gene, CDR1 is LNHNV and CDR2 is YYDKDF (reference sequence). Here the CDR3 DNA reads TGTGCCACCAGCAGAGGGGCCGCAGGCATTGAAAAACTGTTTTTT. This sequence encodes CATSRGAAGIEKLFF.

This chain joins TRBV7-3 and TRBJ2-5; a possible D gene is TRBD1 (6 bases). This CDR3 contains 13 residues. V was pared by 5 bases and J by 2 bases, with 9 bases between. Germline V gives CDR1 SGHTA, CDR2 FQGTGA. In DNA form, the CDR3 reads TGTGCCAGCAGCCCCGGACAGCAAGAGACCCAGTACTTC. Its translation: CASSPGQQETQYF.

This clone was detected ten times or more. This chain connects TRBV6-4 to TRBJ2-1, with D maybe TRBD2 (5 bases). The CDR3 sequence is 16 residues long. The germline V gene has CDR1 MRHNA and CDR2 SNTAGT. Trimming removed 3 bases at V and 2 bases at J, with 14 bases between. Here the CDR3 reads CASSETGETPYNEQFF. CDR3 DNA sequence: TGTGCCAGCAGTGAAACTGGGGAGACCCCCTACAATGAGCAGTTCTTC.

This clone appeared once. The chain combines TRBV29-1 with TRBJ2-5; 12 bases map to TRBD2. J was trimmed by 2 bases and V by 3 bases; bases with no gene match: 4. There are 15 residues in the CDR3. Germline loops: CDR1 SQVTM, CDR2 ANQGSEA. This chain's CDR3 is CSVESSGGVQETQYF. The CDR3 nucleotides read TGCAGCGTTGAGTCTAGCGGGGGGGTACAAGAGACCCAGTACTTC.

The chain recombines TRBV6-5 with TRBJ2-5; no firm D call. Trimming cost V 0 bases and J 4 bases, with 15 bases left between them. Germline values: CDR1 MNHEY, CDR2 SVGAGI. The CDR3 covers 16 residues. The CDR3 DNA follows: TGTGCCAGCAGTTACTCGATCTCGCAGTTATCAGAGACCCAGTACTTC. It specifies CASSYSISQLSETQYF.